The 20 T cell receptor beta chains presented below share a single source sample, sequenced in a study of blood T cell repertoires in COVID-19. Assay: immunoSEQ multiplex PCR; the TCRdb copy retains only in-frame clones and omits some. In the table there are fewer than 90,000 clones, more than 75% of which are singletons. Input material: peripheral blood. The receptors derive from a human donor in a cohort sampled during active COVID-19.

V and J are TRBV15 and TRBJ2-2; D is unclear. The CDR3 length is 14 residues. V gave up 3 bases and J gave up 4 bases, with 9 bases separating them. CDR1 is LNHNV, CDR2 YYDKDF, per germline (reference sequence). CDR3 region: CATSRRFSTGELFF. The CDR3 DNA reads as TGTGCCACCAGCAGGCGGTTTAGCACCGGGGAGCTGTTTTTT.

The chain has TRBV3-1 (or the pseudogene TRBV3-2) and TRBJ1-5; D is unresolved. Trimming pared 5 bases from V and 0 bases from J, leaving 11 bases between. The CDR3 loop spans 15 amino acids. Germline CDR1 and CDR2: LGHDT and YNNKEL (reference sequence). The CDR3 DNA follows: TGTGCCAGCAGCTTGGGGAGTATTAGCAATCAGCCCCAGCATTTT. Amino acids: CASSLGSISNQPQHF.

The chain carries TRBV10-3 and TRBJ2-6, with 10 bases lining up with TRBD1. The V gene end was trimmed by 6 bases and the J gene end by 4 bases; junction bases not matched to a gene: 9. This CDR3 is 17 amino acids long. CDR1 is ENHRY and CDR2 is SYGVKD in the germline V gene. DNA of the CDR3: TGTGCCATCAGCTCCGGGACAGGGGCGTCCGGGGCCAACGTCCTGACTTTC. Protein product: CAISSGTGASGANVLTF.

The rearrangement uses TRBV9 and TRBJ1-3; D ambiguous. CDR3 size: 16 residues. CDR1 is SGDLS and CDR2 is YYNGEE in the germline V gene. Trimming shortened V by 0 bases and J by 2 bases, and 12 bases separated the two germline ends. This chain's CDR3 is CASSVGGPSAGNTIYF. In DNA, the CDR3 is TGTGCCAGCAGCGTAGGTGGGCCTTCTGCTGGAAACACCATATATTTT. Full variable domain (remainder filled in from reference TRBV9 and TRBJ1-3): DSGVTQTPKHLITATGQRVTLRCSPRSGDLSVYWYQQSLDQGLQFLIQYYNGEERAKGNILERFSAQQFPDLHSELNLSSLELGDSALYFCASSVGGPSAGNTIYFGEGSWLTVV.

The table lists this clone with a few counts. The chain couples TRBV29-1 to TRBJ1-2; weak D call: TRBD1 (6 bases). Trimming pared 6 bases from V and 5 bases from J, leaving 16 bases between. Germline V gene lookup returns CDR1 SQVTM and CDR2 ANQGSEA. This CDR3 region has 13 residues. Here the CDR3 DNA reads TGCAGCGTGGATACGACAGGTCTTTATGGCTACACCTTC. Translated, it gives CSVDTTGLYGYTF.

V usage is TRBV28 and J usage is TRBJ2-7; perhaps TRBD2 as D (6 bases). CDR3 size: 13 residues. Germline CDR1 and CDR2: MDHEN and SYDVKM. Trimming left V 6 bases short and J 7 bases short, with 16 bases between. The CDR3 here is CASRGGGPREQYF. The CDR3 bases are TGTGCCAGCAGGGGAGGAGGGCCGCGGGAGCAGTACTTC.

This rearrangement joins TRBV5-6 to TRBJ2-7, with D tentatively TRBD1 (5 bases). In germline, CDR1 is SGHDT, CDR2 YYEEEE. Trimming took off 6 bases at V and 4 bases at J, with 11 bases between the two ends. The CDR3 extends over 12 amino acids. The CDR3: CASTQGGYEQYF. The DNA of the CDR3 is TGTGCCAGCACCCAGGGTGGGTACGAGCAGTACTTC.

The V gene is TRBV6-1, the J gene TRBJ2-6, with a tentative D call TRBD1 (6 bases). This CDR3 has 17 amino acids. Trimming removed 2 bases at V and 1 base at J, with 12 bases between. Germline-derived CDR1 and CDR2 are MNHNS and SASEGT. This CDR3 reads CASSEMGHRSGANVLTF. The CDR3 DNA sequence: TGTGCCAGCAGTGAAATGGGACACCGTTCTGGGGCCAACGTCCTGACTTTC.

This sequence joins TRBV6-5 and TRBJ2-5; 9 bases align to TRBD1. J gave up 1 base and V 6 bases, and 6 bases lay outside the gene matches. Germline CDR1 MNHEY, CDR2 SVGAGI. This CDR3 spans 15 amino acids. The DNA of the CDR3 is TGTGCCAGCAGAGGGACAGGGAAGGGCCAAGAGACCCAGTACTTC. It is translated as CASRGTGKGQETQYF.

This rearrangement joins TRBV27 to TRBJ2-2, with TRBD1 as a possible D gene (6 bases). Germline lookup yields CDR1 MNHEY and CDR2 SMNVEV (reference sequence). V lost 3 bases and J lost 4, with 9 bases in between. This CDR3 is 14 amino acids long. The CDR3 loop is CASSFQGSTGELFF. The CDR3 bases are TGTGCCAGCAGTTTTCAGGGGAGCACCGGGGAGCTGTTTTTT.

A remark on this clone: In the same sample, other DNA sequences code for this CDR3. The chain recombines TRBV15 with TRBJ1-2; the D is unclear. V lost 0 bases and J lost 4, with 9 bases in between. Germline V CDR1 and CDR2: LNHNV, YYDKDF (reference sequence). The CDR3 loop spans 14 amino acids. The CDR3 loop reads CATSRDRESYGYTF. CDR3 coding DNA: TGTGCCACCAGCAGAGATCGAGAGAGCTATGGCTACACCTTC. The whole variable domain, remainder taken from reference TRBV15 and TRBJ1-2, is DAMVIQNPRYQVTQFGKPVTLSCSQTLNHNVMYWYQQKSSQAPKLLFHYYDKDFNNEADTPDNFQSRRPNTSFCFLDIRSPGLGDTAMYLCATSRDRESYGYTFGSGTRLTVV.

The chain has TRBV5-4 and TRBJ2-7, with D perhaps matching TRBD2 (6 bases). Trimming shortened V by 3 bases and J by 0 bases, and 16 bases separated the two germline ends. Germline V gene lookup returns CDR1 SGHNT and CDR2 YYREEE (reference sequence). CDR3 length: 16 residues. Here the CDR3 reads CASSSDRDWDSYEQYF. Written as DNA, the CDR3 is TGTGCCAGCAGCTCGGACCGGGACTGGGACTCCTACGAGCAGTACTTC. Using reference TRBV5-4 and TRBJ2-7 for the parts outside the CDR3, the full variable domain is ETGVTQSPTHLIKTRGQQVTLRCSSQSGHNTVSWYQQALGQGPQFIFQYYREEENGRGNFPPRFSGLQFPNYSSELNVNALELDDSALYLCASSSDRDWDSYEQYFGPGTRLTVT.

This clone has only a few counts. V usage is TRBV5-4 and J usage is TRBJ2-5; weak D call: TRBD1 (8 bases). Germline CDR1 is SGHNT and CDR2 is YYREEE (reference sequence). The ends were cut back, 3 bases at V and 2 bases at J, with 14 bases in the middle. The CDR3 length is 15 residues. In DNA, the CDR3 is TGTGCCAGCAGCTCCGGACAGGGAGGGCAAGAGACCCAGTACTTC. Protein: CASSSGQGGQETQYF.

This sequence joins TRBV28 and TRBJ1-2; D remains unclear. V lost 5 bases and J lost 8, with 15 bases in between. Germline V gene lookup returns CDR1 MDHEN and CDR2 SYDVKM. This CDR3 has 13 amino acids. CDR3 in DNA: TGTGCCAGCAGTCGTATAGACTCAAACGGCTACACCTTC. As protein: CASSRIDSNGYTF.

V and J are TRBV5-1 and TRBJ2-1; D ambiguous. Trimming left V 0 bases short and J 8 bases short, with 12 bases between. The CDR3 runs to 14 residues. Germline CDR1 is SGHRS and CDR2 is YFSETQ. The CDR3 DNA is TGCGCCAGCAGCTTGGCCCGGAGCACCGATGAGCAGTTCTTC. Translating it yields CASSLARSTDEQFF.

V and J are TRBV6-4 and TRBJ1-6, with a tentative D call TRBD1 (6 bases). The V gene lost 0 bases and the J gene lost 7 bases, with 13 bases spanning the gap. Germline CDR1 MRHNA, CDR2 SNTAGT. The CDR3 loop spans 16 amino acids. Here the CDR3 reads CASSDSNQGFNSPLHF. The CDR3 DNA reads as TGTGCCAGCAGTGACTCCAACCAGGGGTTCAATTCACCCCTCCACTTT.

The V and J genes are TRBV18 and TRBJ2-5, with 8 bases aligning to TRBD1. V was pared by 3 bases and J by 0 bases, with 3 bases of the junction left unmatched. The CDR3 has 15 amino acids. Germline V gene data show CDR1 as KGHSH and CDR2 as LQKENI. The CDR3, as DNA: TGTGCCAGCTCACCCTACAGGGGGAACCAAGAGACCCAGTACTTC. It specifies CASSPYRGNQETQYF.

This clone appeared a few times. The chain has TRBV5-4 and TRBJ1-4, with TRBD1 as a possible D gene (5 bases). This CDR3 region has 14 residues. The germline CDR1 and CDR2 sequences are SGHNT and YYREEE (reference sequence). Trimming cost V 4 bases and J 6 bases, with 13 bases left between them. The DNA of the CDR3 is TGTGCCAGCAGCCAGCGGGGAGGGGATGAAAAACTGTTTTTT. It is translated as CASSQRGGDEKLFF.

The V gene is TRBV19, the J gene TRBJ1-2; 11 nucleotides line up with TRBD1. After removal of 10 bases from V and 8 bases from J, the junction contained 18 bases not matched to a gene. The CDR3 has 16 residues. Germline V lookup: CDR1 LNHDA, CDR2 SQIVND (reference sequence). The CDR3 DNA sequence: TGTGCCACTGACTCGGGACAGGGGGGGTGGCTACGAGGCTACACCTTC. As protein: CATDSGQGGWLRGYTF.

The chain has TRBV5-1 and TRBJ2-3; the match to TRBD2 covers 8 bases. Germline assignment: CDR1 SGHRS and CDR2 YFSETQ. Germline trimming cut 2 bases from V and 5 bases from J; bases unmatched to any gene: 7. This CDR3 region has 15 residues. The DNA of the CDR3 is TGCGCCAGCAGCTTTGGGCGGGGGGCGAGAGATACGCAGTATTTT. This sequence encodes CASSFGRGARDTQYF.